This is a list of T cell receptor beta chains from one sample in a study of shared clonotypes between healthy human individuals. TCRdb's copy holds only in-frame clones and misses some; the assay was immunoSEQ multiplex PCR. The data contain approximately 2,200,000 clones, around 93% of them seen just once; the ten biggest clones take up about 1.8%. The specimen was naive CD8+ T cells from PBMCs. These receptors all come from a young man in good health. Some clones in this sample may be carry-over from other donors' samples. CDR3s include the opening cysteine and the closing phenylalanine or tryptophan. Each record gives: CDR3 protein, CDR3 DNA, D gene, V gene, clone size, J gene. The D gene is left open where the match is weak. A row's size may be missing; if present it is once, few, many or a size class.

CASSQGTRSYNEQFF | TGCGCCAGCAGCCAAGGGACTAGATCCTACAATGAGCAGTTCTTC | TRBD2 | TRBV4-3 | NA | TRBJ2-1
CASSSRDPPYKFF | TGTGCCAGCAGCTCCCGGGACCCTCCCTACAAGTTCTTC | NA | TRBV7-9 | NA | TRBJ2-1
CAWSPGQGAYEQYF | TGTGCCTGGTCCCCGGGACAGGGGGCTTACGAGCAGTACTTC | TRBD1 | TRBV30 | NA | TRBJ2-7
CASSLYETGITDTQYF | TGTGCCAGCAGCTTGTACGAGACAGGGATCACAGATACGCAGTATTTT | TRBD1 | TRBV13 | NA | TRBJ2-3
CASHARGYSNYGYTF | TGTGCCAGCCATGCTCGGGGGTACTCTAACTATGGCTACACCTTC | NA | TRBV11-2 | NA | TRBJ1-2
CASSLEGPGNYEQYF | TGTGCCAGCAGTTTAGAGGGGCCAGGGAACTACGAGCAGTACTTC | NA | TRBV27 | NA | TRBJ2-7
CASGLIDGQGGTQYF | TGTGCTAGTGGTTTGATCGACGGACAGGGAGGGACCCAGTACTTC | TRBD1 | TRBV12-5 | once | TRBJ2-5
CATSSGQGGEKLFF | TGTGCCACCAGCAGCGGACAGGGGGGAGAAAAACTGTTTTTT | TRBD1 | TRBV15 | NA | TRBJ1-4
CASSLSPSTGYEQYF | TGTGCCAGCAGTTTATCCCCGTCGACAGGCTACGAGCAGTACTTC | NA | TRBV27 | NA | TRBJ2-7
CASRYRDRGGYEQYF | TGTGCCAGTAGATACCGGGACAGGGGAGGCTACGAGCAGTACTTC | TRBD1 | TRBV19 | NA | TRBJ2-7
CASSEYPGTEGYTF | TGTGCCAGCAGTGAATATCCAGGGACAGAGGGCTACACCTTC | TRBD1 | TRBV25-1 | NA | TRBJ1-2
CASSSATRTGVNTEAFF | TGTGCCAGCAGCTCAGCAACCCGGACAGGAGTGAACACTGAAGCTTTCTTT | TRBD1 | TRBV5-6 | NA | TRBJ1-1
CASTRQGVWNEQFF | TGCGCCAGCACCCGACAGGGGGTTTGGAATGAGCAGTTCTTC | TRBD1 | TRBV4-1 | NA | TRBJ2-1
CASSPRGGPYNEQFF | TGTGCCAGCAGCCCTCGGGGCGGGCCCTACAATGAGCAGTTCTTC | NA | TRBV7-3 | NA | TRBJ2-1
CASSQEWLAGDNGELFF | TGTGCCAGCAGCCAAGAGTGGCTAGCGGGAGATAACGGGGAGCTGTTTTTT | TRBD2 | TRBV4-2 | NA | TRBJ2-2
CASSRRLAVYNEQFF | TGCGCCAGCAGCCGCAGACTAGCGGTCTACAATGAGCAGTTCTTC | TRBD2 | TRBV4-1 | NA | TRBJ2-1
CASSQEVRTGKESRYEQYF | TGTGCCAGCAGCCAAGAAGTTAGGACAGGGAAGGAATCACGGTACGAGCAGTACTTC | TRBD1 | TRBV14 | NA | TRBJ2-7
CASSPPTGQPGELFF | TGTGCCAGCAGCCCCCCGACGGGGCAACCCGGGGAGCTGTTTTTT | NA | TRBV13 | NA | TRBJ2-2
CASIQGGYGYTF | TGTGCCAGCATTCAAGGGGGCTATGGCTACACCTTC | NA | TRBV2 | NA | TRBJ1-2
CASSEYIESQGGDGYTF | TGTGCCAGCAGTGAATATATTGAATCACAGGGCGGGGATGGCTACACCTTC | NA | TRBV25-1 | NA | TRBJ1-2
CASSTPPGALPYEQYF | TGTGCCAGCAGCACCCCCCCCGGGGCTTTACCCTACGAGCAGTACTTC | NA | TRBV9 | NA | TRBJ2-7
CASSFPGTGPYGYTF | TGTGCCAGCAGTTTTCCCGGGACAGGGCCCTATGGCTACACCTTC | TRBD1 | TRBV27 | NA | TRBJ1-2
CSALTSGYTF | TGCAGCGCCCTCACGAGCGGCTACACCTTC | NA | TRBV29-1 | few | TRBJ1-2
CASSSTSGVHPNEQFF | TGCGCCAGCAGCTCGACTAGCGGGGTTCACCCCAACGAGCAGTTCTTC | TRBD2 | TRBV5-1 | NA | TRBJ2-1
CAISESKNEQFF | TGTGCCATCAGTGAGTCGAAAAATGAGCAGTTCTTC | NA | TRBV10-3 | NA | TRBJ2-1
CASSPPGRVRETQYF | TGTGCCAGCTCACCACCGGGCAGGGTGAGAGAGACCCAGTACTTC | NA | TRBV18 | NA | TRBJ2-5
CSVAGSSGRAGELFF | TGCAGCGTTGCCGGTAGTAGCGGGAGGGCCGGGGAGCTGTTTTTT | TRBD2 | TRBV29-1 | NA | TRBJ2-2